The T cell receptor (beta chain) described here comes from a study of CD8+ T cells in alopecia areata. About the study: Patients in the treated group were given tofacitinib by mouth, 5 to 10 mg twice a day. Tofacitinib lasted 6 to 18 months, then 6 months off drug. Study-wide results and limits: Lesional scalp displayed greater clonality than normal scalp, most notably in alopecia totalis/universalis. Scalp sample sequencing also detects resident alphabeta T cells of normal skin.

To note about this clone: Its antigen is not known.

V was pared by 0 bases and J by 5 bases, with 15 bases between. Per germline, CDR1 GTSNPN and CDR2 SVGIG (reference sequence). The CDR3 consists of 15 residues. TCR sequencing used cDNA made by reverse transcription of extracted RNA. Sequencing was performed with immunoSEQ multiplex PCR; in TCRdb, only in-frame clones are kept and a portion is missing. The table records around 140,000 clones, more than 75% of them present only once. The sequencing used CD8+ T cells sorted from blood, collected at week 0. V gene TRBV30 combines with J gene TRBJ2-3; weak D call: TRBD2 (7 bases). The source is a human donor with alopecia areata. The CDR3 DNA sequence: TGTGCCTGGAGTGTAGGGGGAGGGGTCGGAGATACGCAGTATTTT. This codes for CAWSVGGGVGDTQYF.